These 31 T cell receptor beta chains originate from one sample sequenced in a study of blood T cell repertoires in COVID-19. Only in-frame clones appear in the TCRdb table, and some are missing; sequencing was by immunoSEQ multiplex PCR. The table includes 250,000 to 300,000 clones, roughly 89% detected once. The specimen sequenced was PBMCs or T cells enriched from blood (not recorded which). The receptors stem from a woman aged 55-69 years who had recovered from COVID-19.

The chain combines TRBV4-1 with TRBJ1-5; TRBD1 aligns across 10 bases. The CDR3 length is 17 residues. Germline V gene data show CDR1 as MGHRA and CDR2 as YSYEKL. Trimming took 5 bases from V and 1 from J; bases not matched to a gene: 8. The CDR3 DNA reads TGCGCCAGCAGCTTCCGACAGGGGGCAGGGAGCAATCAGCCCCAGCATTTT. This encodes CASSFRQGAGSNQPQHF.

The gene calls are TRBV5-1 and TRBJ1-3; 9 bases are shared with TRBD1. This CDR3 comprises 16 residues. Germline CDR1 and CDR2: SGHRS and YFSETQ. Trimming cost V 1 base and J 3 bases; bases outside gene matches: 5. CDR3 residues: CASSLLGTGFGNTIYF. CDR3 DNA: TGCGCCAGCAGCTTGCTTGGGACAGGGTTTGGAAACACCATATATTTT.

This chain connects TRBV6-5 to TRBJ1-2, with 8 bases lining up with TRBD1. Trimming took 7 bases from V and 0 from J; bases not matched to a gene: 4. Per the germline V gene, CDR1 is MNHEY and CDR2 is SVGAGI. The CDR3 runs 14 residues. The CDR3 DNA is TGTGCCAGCACGAGACAGGGGTCTAACTATGGCTACACCTTC. Translation: CASTRQGSNYGYTF.

The genes are TRBV6-4 and TRBJ1-1, with D tentatively TRBD1 (6 bases). From germline, CDR1 is MRHNA and CDR2 SNTAGT. The CDR3 length is 13 residues. Between the trimmed V and J ends, which lost 3 bases and 1 base, there was a span of 6 bases. CDR3 in DNA: TGTGCCAGCAGTGAACAGGGGAACACTGAAGCTTTCTTT. Translated, it gives CASSEQGNTEAFF.

This rearrangement joins TRBV19 to TRBJ1-5, with 10 bases matching TRBD1. V lost 5 bases, J lost 1 base, and 11 bases stayed unmatched. The CDR3 loop spans 18 amino acids. The germline CDR1 and CDR2 sequences are LNHDA and SQIVND (reference sequence). The CDR3 DNA reads TGTGCCAGTAGTCGGGGGACAGGGGCCCTGATGAGCAATCAGCCCCAGCATTTT. It specifies CASSRGTGALMSNQPQHF.

This chain uses TRBV27 with TRBJ2-1; tentative D call: TRBD1 (5 bases). The CDR3 has 15 amino acids. CDR1 is MNHEY and CDR2 is SMNVEV in the germline V gene (reference sequence). Trimming left V 4 bases short and J 4 bases short, with 14 bases between. DNA of the CDR3: TGTGCCAGCAGTTACTCAGGGATCGGTTACAATGAGCAGTTCTTC. Translated: CASSYSGIGYNEQFF.

The CDR3 spells CASTAGAGGELFF. Written as DNA, the CDR3 is TGTGCCAGCACGGCAGGGGCGGGCGGGGAGCTGTTTTTT. V gene TRBV27 combines with J gene TRBJ2-2; a possible D gene is TRBD1 (6 bases). V was clipped by 7 bases and J by 7 bases, with 13 bases between them. This CDR3 has 13 residues. Germline CDR1 MNHEY, CDR2 SMNVEV (reference sequence).

The chain links TRBV3-1 (or the pseudogene TRBV3-2) to TRBJ2-1, with TRBD2 matching 8 bases. The germline CDR1 and CDR2 sequences are LGHDT and YNNKEL (reference sequence). After removal of 2 bases from V and 10 bases from J, the junction contained 13 bases not matched to a gene. The CDR3 is made up of 16 amino acids. Here the CDR3 reads CASSQTGRARGNEQFF. The CDR3 bases are TGTGCCAGCAGCCAAACCGGGAGGGCCCGGGGGAACGAGCAGTTCTTC.

The V and J genes are TRBV6-4 and TRBJ2-1; TRBD1 agrees at 9 bases. The junction had 11 bases not matched to a gene; V was cut back by 5 bases and J by 6 bases. The length of the CDR3 is 16 residues. In germline, CDR1 is MRHNA, CDR2 SNTAGT. The CDR3 spells CASSSQPQGASNEQFF. The CDR3 DNA sequence: TGTGCCAGCAGTTCCCAACCACAGGGGGCGAGCAATGAGCAGTTCTTC.

The V gene is TRBV7-3, the J gene TRBJ2-1; D is possibly TRBD1 (5 bases). This CDR3 contains 16 residues. With 3 bases removed from V and 2 bases from J, the gap between germline ends came to 14 bases. The germline V gene encodes CDR1 SGHTA and CDR2 FQGTGA. The CDR3 loop is CASSLNAGLTYNEQFF. CDR3 bases: TGTGCCAGCAGCTTGAATGCAGGGCTGACCTACAATGAGCAGTTCTTC.

The chain has TRBV7-6 and TRBJ2-1; weak D call: TRBD1 (6 bases). V lost 3 bases to trimming and J lost 5 bases, with 20 bases between them. There are 17 residues in the CDR3. The V gene's germline CDR1 is SGHVS and CDR2 FNYEAQ. CDR3 loop: CASSFEVLRDTHNEQFF. DNA of the CDR3: TGTGCCAGCAGCTTTGAAGTCCTCCGGGACACCCACAATGAGCAGTTCTTC.

V and J are TRBV5-4 and TRBJ2-5, with D possibly TRBD1 on 6 matching bases. Germline loops: CDR1 SGHNT, CDR2 YYREEE (reference sequence). V lost 2 bases, J lost 5 bases, and 10 bases lay in between. The CDR3 consists of 13 residues. The CDR3 spells CASSFGQSETQYF. The CDR3 DNA is TGTGCCAGCAGCTTTGGACAGTCTGAGACCCAGTACTTC.

This chain joins TRBV5-4 and TRBJ2-3, with D perhaps matching TRBD1 (5 bases). Trimming stripped 1 base from V and 7 bases from J, with 16 bases between. There are 15 residues in the CDR3. The germline V gene encodes CDR1 SGHNT and CDR2 YYREEE (reference sequence). CDR3 sequence reads: CASSLRAGSPNTQYF. As DNA, the CDR3 is TGTGCCAGCAGCTTGCGGGCAGGGTCTCCGAATACGCAGTATTTT.

The chain uses TRBV15 and TRBJ1-4; 7 nucleotides align to TRBD1. Germline values: CDR1 LNHNV, CDR2 YYDKDF (reference sequence). V shed 1 base and J 8 bases; nucleotides not matched to a gene: 7. This CDR3 contains 15 residues. The CDR3 nucleotides are TGTGCCACCAGCAGAGGAGACAGGGCGCGAGAAAAACTGTTTTTT. Its protein is CATSRGDRAREKLFF.

In this sample, this clone turned up a few times. J is TRBJ1-2 and V is TRBV30, with D possibly TRBD1 on 5 matching bases. The length of the CDR3 is 13 residues. CDR1 and CDR2 (germline): GTSNPN, SVGIG (reference sequence). V was cut by 3 bases and J by 2 bases, with 10 bases left in between. CDR3 in DNA: TGTGCCTGGAGAACAGGCCCCAACTATGGCTACACCTTC. Translated, it gives CAWRTGPNYGYTF.

This chain connects TRBV4-1 to TRBJ1-5; 7 bases line up with TRBD1. In germline, CDR1 is MGHRA, CDR2 YSYEKL. CDR3 length equals 13 residues. With 4 bases clipped from V and 5 bases from J, the junction kept 2 bases outside the gene matches. Here the CDR3 DNA reads TGCGCCAGCAGCCCTGACAGGGATCAGCCCCAGCATTTT. It is translated as CASSPDRDQPQHF.

This rearrangement joins TRBV6-5 to TRBJ1-2; 11 bases line up with TRBD1. The CDR3 spans 14 residues. V trimming: 4 bases; J trimming: 7 bases; junction bases outside the gene matches: 5. CDR1 is MNHEY, CDR2 SVGAGI, per germline. In DNA form, the CDR3 reads TGTGCCAGCAGTTCCGGGACAGGGGGAAGTGGCTACACCTTC. Its translation is CASSSGTGGSGYTF.

This clone was detected a few times. This chain joins TRBV28 and TRBJ2-2; D gene uncertain. CDR1 MDHEN and CDR2 SYDVKM come from the germline V gene. The ends were cut back, 6 bases at V and 0 bases at J, with 5 bases in the middle. This CDR3 spans 13 amino acids. The CDR3 DNA is TGTGCCAGCAGGACTTCGAACACCGGGGAGCTGTTTTTT. This gives the protein CASRTSNTGELFF.

The CDR3 reads CATSDLHGGKDTQYF. In DNA form, the CDR3 reads TGTGCCACCAGTGATCTGCATGGGGGCAAAGATACGCAGTATTTT. The chain joins TRBV24-1 to TRBJ2-3; possibly TRBD1 for D (6 bases). Germline V gene lookup returns CDR1 KGHDR and CDR2 SFDVKD. CDR3 size: 15 residues. Trimming pared 3 bases from V and 5 bases from J, leaving 14 bases between.

V usage is TRBV20-1 and J usage is TRBJ1-6; no firm D call. This CDR3 is 17 amino acids long. The germline V gene has CDR1 DFQATT and CDR2 SNEGSKA (reference sequence). Trimming left V 3 bases short and J 7 bases short, with 22 bases between. CDR3 residues: CSASPPGEKSANSPLHF. DNA of the CDR3: TGCAGTGCTAGTCCCCCCGGGGAGAAAAGTGCCAATTCACCCCTCCACTTT.

This clone was picked up a small number of times. This chain links TRBV15 with TRBJ1-6; maybe TRBD1 (6 bases). The CDR3 sequence is 16 residues long. Trimming took off 1 base at V and 7 bases at J, with 14 bases between the two ends. Per germline, CDR1 LNHNV and CDR2 YYDKDF (reference sequence). The CDR3 spells CATSRAAGALNSPLHF. As DNA, the CDR3 is TGTGCCACCAGCAGAGCAGCGGGGGCGCTAAATTCACCCCTCCACTTT. Based on the CDR3 plus reference TRBV15 and TRBJ1-6, the full variable domain is DAMVIQNPRYQVTQFGKPVTLSCSQTLNHNVMYWYQQKSSQAPKLLFHYYDKDFNNEADTPDNFQSRRPNTSFCFLDIRSPGLGDTAMYLCATSRAAGALNSPLHFGNGTRLTVT.

CDR3 sequence reads: CASSSRTGADTGELFF. As DNA, the CDR3 is TGTGCCAGCAGCTCCAGGACAGGGGCGGACACCGGGGAGCTGTTTTTT. The chain carries TRBV5-4 and TRBJ2-2, with 9 bases that match TRBD1. V lost 3 bases, J lost 3 bases, and 6 bases stayed unmatched. The CDR3 loop spans 16 amino acids. Germline V gene sequence: CDR1 SGHNT, CDR2 YYREEE (reference sequence).

This rearrangement joins TRBV2 to TRBJ1-2; TRBD1 aligns across 10 bases. This CDR3 is built from 14 residues. Per the germline V gene, CDR1 is SNHLY and CDR2 is FYNNEI. The ends lost 6 bases at V and 4 bases at J; junction bases unmatched: 5. The CDR3 loop reads CASRPGQGRYGYTF. For the CDR3, the DNA is TGTGCCAGCAGGCCGGGACAGGGGCGCTATGGCTACACCTTC.

This clone was seen a single time. This chain connects TRBV30 to TRBJ1-4; the D gene is possibly TRBD1 (6 bases). The CDR3 runs to 13 residues. Germline CDR1 and CDR2: GTSNPN and SVGIG (reference sequence). V was pared by 3 bases and J by 8 bases, with 13 bases between. This CDR3 reads CAWRPKGGEKLFF. Here the CDR3 DNA reads TGTGCCTGGAGGCCCAAGGGGGGGGAAAAACTGTTTTTT.

The genes are TRBV5-6 and TRBJ2-7, with 11 bases identical to TRBD2. The V gene end was trimmed by 4 bases and the J gene end by 3 bases; junction bases not matched to a gene: 3. The CDR3 length is 14 residues. CDR1 is SGHDT, CDR2 YYEEEE, per germline. CDR3 sequence reads: CASSPGTSGYEQYF. The CDR3 DNA sequence: TGTGCCAGCAGCCCGGGGACTAGCGGCTACGAGCAGTACTTC.

The chain is built from TRBV29-1 and TRBJ2-7; TRBD2 is a possible D gene (5 bases). Trimming left V 4 bases short and J 2 bases short, with 9 bases between. The germline V gene encodes CDR1 SQVTM and CDR2 ANQGSEA. The CDR3 covers 12 residues. CDR3 DNA sequence: TGCAGCGTTGGCTCCGGGACCTACGAGCAGTACTTC. This sequence encodes CSVGSGTYEQYF.

CDR3 DNA sequence: TGCGCCAGCAGCTTCGACAGGGCAAACACTGAAGCTTTCTTT. This encodes CASSFDRANTEAFF. V gene TRBV5-1 combines with J gene TRBJ1-1, with 7 bases fitting TRBD1. Germline lookup yields CDR1 SGHRS and CDR2 YFSETQ. V lost 2 bases to trimming and J lost 2 bases; unmatched junction nucleotides: 3. The CDR3 contains 14 residues.

The chain is built from TRBV7-8 and TRBJ2-7; TRBD1 matches 7 bases. The junction had 8 bases not matched to a gene; V was cut back by 4 bases and J by 5 bases. There are 14 residues in the CDR3. CDR1 and CDR2 from the germline V gene are SGHVS and FQNEAQ. Here the CDR3 reads CASSSTSGGHEQYF. The CDR3 nucleotides read TGTGCCAGCAGCTCAACTTCAGGGGGTCACGAGCAGTACTTC.

This clone came up once. The chain employs TRBV14 and TRBJ1-1, with 8 bases identical to TRBD1. After removal of 3 bases from V and 10 bases from J, the junction contained 10 bases not matched to a gene. The CDR3 runs to 14 residues. Germline V gene lookup returns CDR1 SGHDN and CDR2 FVKESK. The CDR3 DNA is TGTGCCAGCAGCCATCGACAGGGGAGAAGTCGAGCTTTCTTT. Its protein is CASSHRQGRSRAFF.

V gene TRBV6-5 combines with J gene TRBJ2-1; 8 nucleotides match TRBD2. Germline loops: CDR1 MNHEY, CDR2 SVGAGI. V lost 2 bases to trimming and J lost 7 bases; unmatched junction nucleotides: 4. The CDR3 has 14 amino acids. CDR3 nucleotide sequence: TGTGCCAGCAGTTACGGACTAGCTAAGAATGAGCAGTTCTTC. Translating gives CASSYGLAKNEQFF.

The rearrangement uses TRBV29-1 and TRBJ1-3, with 7 bases that match TRBD1. Trimming took 6 bases from V and 0 from J; bases not matched to a gene: 8. The CDR3 covers 15 residues. Germline-derived CDR1 and CDR2 are SQVTM and ANQGSEA. CDR3 DNA sequence: TGCAGCGTGGGCACAGGGGTCGCCTCTGGAAACACCATATATTTT. Amino acids: CSVGTGVASGNTIYF.